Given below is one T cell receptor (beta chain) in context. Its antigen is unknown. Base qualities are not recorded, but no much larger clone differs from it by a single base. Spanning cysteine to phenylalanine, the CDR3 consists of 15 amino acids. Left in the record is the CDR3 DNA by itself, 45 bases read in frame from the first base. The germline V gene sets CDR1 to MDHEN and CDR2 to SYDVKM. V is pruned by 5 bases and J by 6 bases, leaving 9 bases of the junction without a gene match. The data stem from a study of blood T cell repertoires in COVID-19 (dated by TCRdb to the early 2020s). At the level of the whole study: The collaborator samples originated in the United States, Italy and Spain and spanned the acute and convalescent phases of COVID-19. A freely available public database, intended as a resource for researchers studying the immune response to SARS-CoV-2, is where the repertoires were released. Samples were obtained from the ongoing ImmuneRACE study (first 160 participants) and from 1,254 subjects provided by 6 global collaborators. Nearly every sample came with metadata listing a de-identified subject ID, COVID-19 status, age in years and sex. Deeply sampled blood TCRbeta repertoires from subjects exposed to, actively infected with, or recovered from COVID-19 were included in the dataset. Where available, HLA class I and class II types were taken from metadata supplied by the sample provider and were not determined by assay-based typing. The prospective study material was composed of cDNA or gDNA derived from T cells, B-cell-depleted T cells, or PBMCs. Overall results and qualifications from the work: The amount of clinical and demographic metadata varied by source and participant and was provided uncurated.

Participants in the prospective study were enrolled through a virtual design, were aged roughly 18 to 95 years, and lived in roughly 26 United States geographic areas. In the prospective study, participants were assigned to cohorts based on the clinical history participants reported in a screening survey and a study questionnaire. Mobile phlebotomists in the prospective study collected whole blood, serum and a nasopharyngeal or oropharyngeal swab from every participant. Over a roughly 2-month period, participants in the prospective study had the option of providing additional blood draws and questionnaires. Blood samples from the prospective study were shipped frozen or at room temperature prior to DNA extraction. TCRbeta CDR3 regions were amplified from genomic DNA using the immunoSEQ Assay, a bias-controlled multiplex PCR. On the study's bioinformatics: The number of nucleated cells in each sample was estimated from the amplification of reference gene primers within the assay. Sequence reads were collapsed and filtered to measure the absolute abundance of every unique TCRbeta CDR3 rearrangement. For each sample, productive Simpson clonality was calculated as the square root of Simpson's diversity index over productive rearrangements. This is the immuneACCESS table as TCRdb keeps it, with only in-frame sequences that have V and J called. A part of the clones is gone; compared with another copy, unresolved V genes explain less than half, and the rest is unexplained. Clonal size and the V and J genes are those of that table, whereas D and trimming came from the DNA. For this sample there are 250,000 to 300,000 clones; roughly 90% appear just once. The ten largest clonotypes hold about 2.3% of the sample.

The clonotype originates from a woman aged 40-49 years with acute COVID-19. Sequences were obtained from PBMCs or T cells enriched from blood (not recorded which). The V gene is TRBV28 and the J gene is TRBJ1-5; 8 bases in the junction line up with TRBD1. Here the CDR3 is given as CASSSLDRASQPQHF. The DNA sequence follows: TGTGCCAGCAGTAGCCTGGACAGGGCCTCTCAGCCCCAGCATTTT.